This T cell receptor (beta chain) was identified in a study of T cells in Graves' hyperthyroidism and ophthalmopathy. This clonotype was seen many times. The TCR beta CDR3 regions underwent amplification using RNA transcripts as the source. First-round RT-PCR targeting the TCR CDR3 was performed with the HTBI primer set. TCRdb itself ran the multiplex PCR reads through MiXCR, one entry per CDR3 protein. In the table there are 300,000 to 450,000 distinct CDR3 sequences, roughly 13% of which are singletons. This clonotype was sampled from a man aged 30 to 39 with Graves' hyperthyroidism that later progressed to Graves' ophthalmopathy. Sequencing input: blood.

CDR3 DNA: TGTGCCTGGAGTGGGCAGATGAACACTGAAGCTTTCTTT. Encoded protein: CAWSGQMNTEAFF. The chain has TRBV30 and TRBJ1-1; D is uncertain. The CDR3 loop spans 13 amino acids. Deletions cut 1 base from V and 0 bases from J, with 6 bases between. Germline V CDR1 and CDR2: GTSNPN, SVGIG (reference sequence).